Shown below are 7 T cell receptor beta chains from a single sample sequenced in a study of CD8 T cells in Susac syndrome. The authors reverse transcribed roughly 0.5 to 1 ug RNA with random hexamers. Each CDR3 protein gets one entry after TCRdb re-called the immunoSEQ multiplex PCR reads with MiXCR. The data show around 85,000 distinct CDR3 sequences, 85% to 95% seen once. Material: CD8+ T cells from PBMCs. These receptors were collected from a human donor with Susac syndrome.

The genes are TRBV4-1 and TRBJ2-3; D might be TRBD1 (6 bases). This CDR3 spans 15 amino acids. CDR1 is MGHRA, CDR2 YSYEKL, per germline. V was clipped by 5 bases and J by 3 bases, with 15 bases between them. The CDR3 spells CASSYQGPGTDTQYF. As DNA, the CDR3 is TGCGCCAGCAGCTACCAGGGGCCCGGAACAGATACGCAGTATTTT.

The chain uses TRBV7-9 and TRBJ2-5; the D gene is possibly TRBD2 (6 bases). CDR1 SEHNR and CDR2 FQNEAQ come from the germline V gene (reference sequence). With 4 bases removed from V and 4 bases from J, the gap between germline ends came to 13 bases. CDR3 length: 14 residues. CDR3 sequence: CASSSQGGLETQYF. CDR3 sequence (DNA): TGTGCCAGCAGCTCCCAGGGAGGACTAGAGACCCAGTACTTC. The full variable domain, in which reference TRBV7-9 and TRBJ2-5 provide the parts outside the CDR3, is DTGVSQNPRHKITKRGQNVTFRCDPISEHNRLYWYRQTLGQGPEFLTYFQNEAQLEKSRLLSDRFSAERPKGSFSTLEIQRTEQGDSAMYLCASSSQGGLETQYFGPGTRLLVL.

The chain links TRBV19 to TRBJ2-1; D not certain. The CDR3 runs to 14 residues. Between the trimmed V and J ends, which lost 5 bases and 0 bases, there was a span of 8 bases. The germline V gene encodes CDR1 LNHDA and CDR2 SQIVND (reference sequence). Here the CDR3 DNA reads TGTGCCAGTAGTCATGCGAGCTCCTACAATGAGCAGTTCTTC. This sequence encodes CASSHASSYNEQFF.

This rearrangement joins TRBV29-1 to TRBJ2-7; no clear D gene. This CDR3 contains 11 residues. V shed 6 bases and J shed 5 bases, with 11 bases lying between them. CDR1 and CDR2 (germline): SQVTM, ANQGSEA. CDR3 region: CSVLRLDEQYF. CDR3 in DNA: TGCAGCGTACTCCGTCTCGACGAGCAGTACTTC.

The V gene is TRBV7-9, the J gene TRBJ1-1; the D is unclear. V was trimmed by 0 bases and J by 5 bases, leaving 13 bases between them. CDR1 SEHNR and CDR2 FQNEAQ come from the germline V gene (reference sequence). This CDR3 region has 15 residues. CDR3 residues: CASSLAHSGKTEAFF. The CDR3 bases are TGTGCCAGCAGCTTAGCGCATTCGGGGAAAACTGAAGCTTTCTTT.

The chain recombines TRBV4-2 with TRBJ1-2, with D perhaps matching TRBD1 (5 bases). Germline V gives CDR1 LGHNA, CDR2 YNFKEQ. The CDR3 sequence is 15 residues long. V lost 4 bases to trimming and J lost 8 bases, with 20 bases between them. CDR3 sequence (DNA): TGTGCCAGCAGCCCTGTTGGGACGGACCTTTGGGGCTACACCTTC. The encoded protein is CASSPVGTDLWGYTF.

The genes are TRBV5-1 and TRBJ2-6, with 9 bases fitting TRBD2. Per germline, CDR1 SGHRS and CDR2 YFSETQ. J lost 0 bases, V lost 4 bases, and 8 bases had no gene match. The CDR3 sequence is 18 residues long. The DNA for the CDR3 is TGCGCCAGCAGCATGGGACTAGCCGCTAACTCTGGGGCCAACGTCCTGACTTTC. Amino acid sequence: CASSMGLAANSGANVLTF.